This T cell receptor beta chain was found in a study of shared clonotypes between healthy human individuals. The study's findings and limits: In several donors, about 5% of naive CD4 clonotypes appeared in common.

The CDR3 contains 14 residues. Germline V gives CDR1 MDHEN, CDR2 SYDVKM. V dropped 9 bases and J dropped 8; count of bases not matched to a gene: 13. As for this clone: Its antigen is unknown.

This table comes from immunoSEQ multiplex PCR, and its TCRdb copy is limited to in-frame clones, with some not included. The sample lists more than 2 million clones, approximately 94% occurring once. The chain recombines TRBV28 with TRBJ1-2, with 9 bases that match TRBD1. The source of this sequence is a man younger than 35 in good health. Sequencing used naive CD4+ T cells sorted from blood. Noted subset: CD45RA+ positively selected. As DNA, the CDR3 is TGTGCCAGTAAATCCACCGGACAGGGGTACGGCTACACCTTC. It translates to CASKSTGQGYGYTF.